A single sample gave rise to the 11 T cell receptor beta chains below, sequenced in a study of brain T cells in children with intractable seizures. Data came from immunoSEQ multiplex PCR; TCRdb stores just in-frame clones and leaves some out. The table includes a few hundred thousand clones, 93% detected once. The time point was: blood from clinic visit 5 months post-surgery; TSC patient then seizure free. Sequenced here: peripheral blood, sampled less than 6 months after surgery. The receptor set was obtained from a boy younger than two with tuberous sclerosis and intractable seizures.

This chain uses TRBV4-1 with TRBJ1-2; no clear D gene. CDR1 is MGHRA, CDR2 YSYEKL, per germline. Trimming removed 0 bases from V and 2 bases from J, with 13 bases in between. The CDR3 has 16 residues. Here the CDR3 DNA reads TGCGCCAGCAGCCAAGATCCCCCGGAGGAGAACTATGGCTACACCTTC. The encoded protein is CASSQDPPEENYGYTF.

This clone has only a few counts. This chain uses TRBV2 with TRBJ1-1; 7 bases are a match to TRBD1. The CDR3 length is 16 residues. With V trimmed by 5 bases and J by 0 bases, 9 bases remained unmatched. CDR1 and CDR2 (germline): SNHLY, FYNNEI. The CDR3 protein is CASSIYRGLVNTEAFF. CDR3 coding DNA: TGTGCCAGCAGTATTTACAGGGGTTTGGTGAACACTGAAGCTTTCTTT.

V usage is TRBV6-6 and J usage is TRBJ1-4, with D hard to call. V was pared by 2 bases and J by 6 bases, with 1 base between. This CDR3 has 11 amino acids. CDR1 and CDR2 (germline): MNHNY, SVGAGI (reference sequence). The CDR3 DNA reads as TGTGCCAGCAGTTACGATGAAAAACTGTTTTTT. This encodes CASSYDEKLFF.

Remarks on this clone: The CDR3 end shows no conserved phenylalanine or tryptophan, and so a read error is likely. The DNA is left out, because the CDR3 cannot be placed on it with certainty; the CDR3 is given as TCRdb lists it. This chain joins TRBV5-6 and TRBJ1-5; the D call of TRBD1 is as the table states it, not checked on the DNA. Germline V gene data show CDR1 as SGHDT and CDR2 as YYEEEE. The CDR3 spans 9 residues, counting both ends. The CDR3 loop reads CASSFRDMG.

The chain has TRBV6-6 and TRBJ1-3, with 8 bases matching TRBD1. The V and J ends lost 5 bases and 0 bases, in that order; junction bases with no gene match: 6. CDR3 length: 16 amino acids. Germline CDR1 is MNHNY and CDR2 is SVGAGI (reference sequence). CDR3: CASSPGQGASGNTIYF. Written as DNA, the CDR3 is TGTGCCAGCAGTCCCGGACAGGGCGCCTCTGGAAACACCATATATTTT.

Concerning this clone: The sample has other DNA sequences that encode this CDR3 too. The chain couples TRBV18 to TRBJ1-1; D perhaps matches TRBD1 (6 bases). Germline V gives CDR1 KGHSH, CDR2 LQKENI. This CDR3 is 14 amino acids long. Between the trimmed V and J ends, which lost 1 base and 1 base, there was a span of 7 bases. CDR3 protein: CASSPRQENTEAFF. CDR3 sequence (DNA): TGTGCCAGCTCACCACGACAGGAGAACACTGAAGCTTTCTTT.

This chain joins TRBV11-3 and TRBJ2-7; TRBD1 agrees at 9 bases. Germline trimming cut 4 bases from V and 5 bases from J; bases unmatched to any gene: 15. Germline V gene data show CDR1 as SGHNT and CDR2 as YENEEA. The CDR3 has 17 residues. CDR3 DNA: TGTGCCAGCAGCTCTACACACCCCGGGACAGGGAACCACGAGCAGTACTTC. As protein: CASSSTHPGTGNHEQYF.

The chain joins TRBV5-1 to TRBJ1-1; D is uncertain. Trimming pared 0 bases from V and 2 bases from J, leaving 5 bases between. Germline loops: CDR1 SGHRS, CDR2 YFSETQ. This CDR3 region has 13 residues. CDR3 residues: CASSLEHNTEAFF. The CDR3 DNA reads as TGCGCCAGCAGCTTGGAACACAACACTGAAGCTTTCTTT.

The chain recombines TRBV18 with TRBJ2-3; D could derive from TRBD1 or TRBD2 (7 bases each). The CDR3 contains 16 residues. The ends were cut back, 1 base at V and 2 bases at J, with 13 bases in the middle. Germline CDR1 KGHSH, CDR2 LQKENI. The CDR3 loop is CASSPRGGGSTDTQYF. CDR3 DNA sequence: TGTGCCAGCTCACCACGGGGAGGGGGCTCCACAGATACGCAGTATTTT.

The rearrangement links TRBV5-1 to TRBJ2-7; D tentatively fits TRBD1 or TRBD2 (5 bases each). V was pared by 2 bases and J by 4 bases, with 13 bases between. There are 14 residues in the CDR3. Looked up from germline, CDR1 is SGHRS and CDR2 is YFSETQ. The CDR3 is CASSFLGVEYEQYF. CDR3 DNA: TGCGCCAGCAGCTTCTTGGGGGTTGAATACGAGCAGTACTTC.

The J gene is TRBJ1-1, the V gene TRBV27; perhaps TRBD1 as D (5 bases). The CDR3 is made up of 18 amino acids. The V and J ends lost 3 bases and 3 bases respectively, with 23 bases between them. Germline CDR1 is MNHEY and CDR2 is SMNVEV (reference sequence). CDR3 nucleotide sequence: TGTGCCAGCAGTTTTCAGGGCCGTGGCCGGCGTTGGGACACTGAAGCTTTCTTT. This translates into CASSFQGRGRRWDTEAFF.